Sequencing of this T cell receptor (beta chain) was carried out in a study of preoperative IRX-2 immunotherapy in early breast cancer. Stated treatment: preoperative locoregional IRX-2 cytokine immunotherapy. This phase Ib study tested locoregional IRX-2 cytokine immunotherapy given before surgery. The CDR3 is made up of 15 amino acids. Trimming cost V 6 bases and J 1 base, with 16 bases left between them. Germline V gives CDR1 LNHDA, CDR2 SQIVND (reference sequence). Assay: immunoSEQ multiplex PCR; the TCRdb copy retains only in-frame clones and omits some. The table lists around 34,000 clones, 90% to 95% of them singletons.

V gene TRBV19 combines with J gene TRBJ2-7; D gene ambiguous. The biological material was taken from a patient treated with IRX-2 immunotherapy. The TCR comes from a human donor with breast cancer. CDR3 residues: CASRGAWHSSYEQYF. The CDR3 DNA reads TGTGCCAGTAGGGGTGCGTGGCACAGTTCCTACGAGCAGTACTTC.